This record covers a single T cell receptor beta chain. Its specificity is not known. The data were taken from a study of cytomegalovirus exposure and HLA in healthy donors. The CDR3 covers 15 residues. With 7 bases removed from V and 2 bases from J, the gap between germline ends came to 14 bases. Germline-derived CDR1 and CDR2 are MGHDK and SYGVNS. The primer mix had 60 Vbeta and 13 Jbeta primers. Data came from immunoSEQ multiplex PCR; TCRdb stores just in-frame clones and leaves some out. Of some 140,000 clones in the sample, 70% to 80% were seen once. Study-wide results and caveats: The study found most TCR sequences rare, yet found some public TCRs in many donors. Later work found that TCR association rates differed between HLA loci; DRB1 had the most and HLA-C the fewest. In the analysis, some V segments, TRBV6-2 and TRBV6-3 included, were excluded as indistinguishable.

Sequencing was done on a sample of PBMCs. The receptor's source is a woman aged 45-59 years in good health and CMV-seropositive. The chain has TRBV25-1 and TRBJ2-2; weak D call: TRBD2 (6 bases). Here the CDR3 DNA reads TGTGCCAGCACATCAGGGACTTATAACACCGGGGAGCTGTTTTTT. Translating it yields CASTSGTYNTGELFF.